This TCR beta chain emerged from a study of T cells after yellow fever vaccination. Study findings and constraints: The booster saw the reappearance of most primary-vaccination clones (nearly 98% CD4, around 88% CD8).

About this clonotype: Its antigen remains unknown.

Generation of TCR cDNA used 5'RACE template switching (which added a universal primer site and UMIs). TCRdb re-called the 5' RACE reads with MiXCR, one entry per CDR3 protein. The sample has more than 300,000 distinct CDR3 sequences, around 10% seen once. This CDR3 has 15 amino acids. Germline values: CDR1 MGHDK, CDR2 SYGVNS. V was pared by 4 bases and J by 6 bases, with 19 bases between. The V and J genes are TRBV25-1 and TRBJ2-7, with no clear D. The sequence was obtained from a man aged 18-30 years who received the YFV17D yellow fever vaccine. Sequencing used CD4+ T cells sorted from PBMCs, obtained 45 days after the yellow fever booster vaccination. The CDR3 DNA sequence: TGTGCCAGCAGTGTCACCCGTAGCTATGATAGCGAGCAGTACTTC. It codes for CASSVTRSYDSEQYF.